Listed here are 8 T cell receptor beta chains from one sample, sequenced in a study of CD8 T cells in Susac syndrome. cDNA came from approximately 0.5 to 1 ug RNA primed by random hexamers. One entry per CDR3 protein, called by TCRdb with MiXCR from the immunoSEQ multiplex PCR reads. Here the sample spans about 210,000 distinct CDR3 sequences, approximately 95% being singletons. Material for sequencing was CD4+ T cells from PBMCs. The receptors were gathered from a human donor with multiple sclerosis.

The rearrangement uses TRBV2 and TRBJ2-7, with 7 bases identical to TRBD2. Germline CDR1 is SNHLY and CDR2 is FYNNEI. CDR3 length: 12 residues. Losses at the gene ends were 7 bases for V and 6 bases for J; bases not matched to a gene: 6. CDR3 bases: TGTGCCAGCACGGGGGAGGGGTCCGAGCAGTACTTC. Translation: CASTGEGSEQYF.

V and J are TRBV25-1 and TRBJ2-5; D might be TRBD2 (6 bases). The ends were cut back, 0 bases at V and 4 bases at J, with 12 bases in the middle. This CDR3 spans 15 amino acids. Germline CDR1 MGHDK, CDR2 SYGVNS. The CDR3 here is CASSEYGGSGETQYF. The CDR3 DNA is TGTGCCAGCAGTGAATATGGGGGGTCCGGAGAGACCCAGTACTTC.

This chain connects TRBV15 to TRBJ2-3; 8 bases line up with TRBD2. This CDR3 is built from 14 residues. V was pared by 8 bases and J by 6 bases, with 10 bases of the junction left unmatched. In germline, CDR1 is LNHNV, CDR2 YYDKDF (reference sequence). The CDR3 sequence is CATASRGGADTQYF. CDR3 DNA: TGTGCCACCGCCTCACGGGGGGGAGCGGATACGCAGTATTTT.

The rearrangement joins TRBV11-2 to TRBJ2-1; tentatively, D is TRBD2 (6 bases). Per germline, CDR1 SGHAT and CDR2 FQNNGV. V lost 5 bases, J lost 4 bases, and 15 bases lay in between. This CDR3 contains 15 residues. This CDR3 reads CASSPMEGRYNEQFF. The CDR3 nucleotides are TGTGCCAGCAGCCCCATGGAGGGGAGGTACAATGAGCAGTTCTTC.

In its sample, this clonotype was seen a few times. This chain links TRBV20-1 with TRBJ2-7, with TRBD1 identical over 9 bases. Germline trimming cut 1 base from V and 2 bases from J; bases unmatched to any gene: 0. From germline, CDR1 is DFQATT and CDR2 SNEGSKA (reference sequence). There are 13 residues in the CDR3. Here the CDR3 reads CSARGQGAYEQYV. Written as DNA, the CDR3 is TGCAGTGCTAGAGGACAGGGGGCCTACGAGCAGTACGTC.

The genes are TRBV20-1 and TRBJ2-3; the match to TRBD1 covers 7 bases. The CDR3 runs 13 residues. J gave up 6 bases and V 4 bases, and 7 bases lay outside the gene matches. Germline V gene sequence: CDR1 DFQATT, CDR2 SNEGSKA (reference sequence). As DNA, the CDR3 is TGCAGTGCTAACGACAGGGACGGCGATACGCAGTATTTT. It encodes CSANDRDGDTQYF.

V and J are TRBV9 and TRBJ2-5; D not certain. Trimming shortened V by 0 bases and J by 4 bases, and 13 bases separated the two germline ends. This CDR3 region has 15 residues. Per the germline V gene, CDR1 is SGDLS and CDR2 is YYNGEE. The CDR3 coding sequence is TGTGCCAGCAGCGTAGAGGGCATACGAGGAGAGACCCAGTACTTC. Translation gives CASSVEGIRGETQYF.

As DNA, the CDR3 is TGTGCCAGCAGCCAAGGACAGGGTAGTTCACCCCTCCACTTT. Its protein is CASSQGQGSSPLHF. The genes are TRBV4-2 and TRBJ1-6; the match to TRBD1 covers 7 bases. The CDR3 sequence is 14 residues long. CDR1 and CDR2 (germline): LGHNA, YNFKEQ. After removal of 1 base from V and 9 bases from J, the junction contained 3 bases not matched to a gene.